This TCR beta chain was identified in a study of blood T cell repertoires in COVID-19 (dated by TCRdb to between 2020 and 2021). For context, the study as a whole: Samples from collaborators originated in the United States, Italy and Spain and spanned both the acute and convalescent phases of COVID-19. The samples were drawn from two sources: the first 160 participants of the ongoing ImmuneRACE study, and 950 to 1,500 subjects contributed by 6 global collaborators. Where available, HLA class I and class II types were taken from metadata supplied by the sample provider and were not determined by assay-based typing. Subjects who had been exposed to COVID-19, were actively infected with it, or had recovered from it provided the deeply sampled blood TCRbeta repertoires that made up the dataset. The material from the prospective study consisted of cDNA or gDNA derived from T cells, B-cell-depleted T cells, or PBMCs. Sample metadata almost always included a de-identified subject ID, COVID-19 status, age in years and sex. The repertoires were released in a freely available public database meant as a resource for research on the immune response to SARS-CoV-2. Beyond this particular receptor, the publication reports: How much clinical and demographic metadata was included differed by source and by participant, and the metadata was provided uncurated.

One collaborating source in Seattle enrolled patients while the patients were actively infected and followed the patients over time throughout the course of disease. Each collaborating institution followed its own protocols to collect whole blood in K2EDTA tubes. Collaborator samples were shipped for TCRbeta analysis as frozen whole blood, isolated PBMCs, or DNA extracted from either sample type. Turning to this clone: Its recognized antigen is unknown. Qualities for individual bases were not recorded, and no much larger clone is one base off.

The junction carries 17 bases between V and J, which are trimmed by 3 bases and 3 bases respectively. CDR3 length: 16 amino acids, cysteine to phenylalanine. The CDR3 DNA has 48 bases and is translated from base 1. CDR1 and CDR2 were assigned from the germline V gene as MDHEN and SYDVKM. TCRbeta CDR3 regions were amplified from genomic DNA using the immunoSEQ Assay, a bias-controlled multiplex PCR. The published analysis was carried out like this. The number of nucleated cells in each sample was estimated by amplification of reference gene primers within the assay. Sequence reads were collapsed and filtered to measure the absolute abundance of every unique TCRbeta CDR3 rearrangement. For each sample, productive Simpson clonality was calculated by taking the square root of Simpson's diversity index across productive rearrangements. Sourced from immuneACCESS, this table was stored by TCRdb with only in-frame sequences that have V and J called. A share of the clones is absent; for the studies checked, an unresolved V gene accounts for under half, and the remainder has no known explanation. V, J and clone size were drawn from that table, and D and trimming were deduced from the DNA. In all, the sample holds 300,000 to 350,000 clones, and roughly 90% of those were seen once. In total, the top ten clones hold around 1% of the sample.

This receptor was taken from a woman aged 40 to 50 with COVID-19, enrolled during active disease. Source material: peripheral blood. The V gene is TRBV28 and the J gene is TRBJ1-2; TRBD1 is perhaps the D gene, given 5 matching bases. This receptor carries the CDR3 CASSFLSRDFDYGYTF. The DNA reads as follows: TGTGCCAGCAGTTTTCTATCCAGGGACTTTGACTATGGCTACACCTTC.